Listed below are T cell receptor beta chains from one sample, sequenced in a study of blood T cell repertoires in COVID-19. The repertoire was sequenced with immunoSEQ multiplex PCR; TCRdb's copy has only in-frame clones and lacks some. The top ten clones hold less than 5.5% of a sample with about 280,000 clones, roughly 80% of them seen once. Sequencing input: PBMCs or T cells enriched from blood (not recorded which). These receptors came from a man aged 40-49 years who had been exposed to COVID-19. The CDR3 runs from the conserved cysteine through the conserved F or W.

j_call | v_call | cdr3_aa
TRBJ2-7 | TRBV27 | CASQKTGGLNEQYF
TRBJ1-2 | TRBV29-1 | CSVGDGYTF
TRBJ2-1 | TRBV18 | CASSPRDSPGNEQFF
TRBJ2-7 | TRBV7-8 | CASSGRVGQGEQYF
TRBJ2-1 | TRBV11-1 | CASSLRGAKYNEQFF
TRBJ1-2 | TRBV25-1 | CASSVSGGTAYGYTF
TRBJ2-5 | TRBV5-1 | CASIRGVGETQYF
TRBJ2-5 | TRBV19 | CASSIAHLQTQYF
TRBJ2-7 | TRBV10-2 | CASSAGTGSLNEQYF
TRBJ2-7 | TRBV24-1 | CATSGGGGSEQYF
TRBJ1-1 | TRBV27 | CASRSWNTEAFF
TRBJ2-5 | TRBV11-3 | CASSLLQETQYF
TRBJ2-7 | TRBV29-1 | CSVTPGTRMYEQYF
TRBJ2-1 | TRBV11-3 | CASSRRWEKNEQFF
TRBJ2-4 | TRBV5-1 | CASTPGKIAKNIQYF
TRBJ2-7 | TRBV6-5 | CASRTGTYEQYF
TRBJ1-3 | TRBV13 | CASSFGGNTIYF
TRBJ2-7 | TRBV3-1/TRBV3-2 | CASSQEPLAEGYEQYF
TRBJ2-2 | TRBV2 | CASRRETNTGELFF
TRBJ1-1 | TRBV5-1 | CASRYGTGAEAFF
TRBJ1-6 | TRBV7-6 | CASSETGGYNSPLHF
TRBJ2-2 | TRBV12-5 | CASGLSLPGELFF
TRBJ1-1 | TRBV5-6 | CASSLGQGMNTEAFF
TRBJ2-7 | TRBV12-3/TRBV12-4 | CASSLFTPYEQYF
TRBJ2-1 | TRBV2 | CASRPGLAGAHEQFF
TRBJ2-2 | TRBV10-3 | CAIRGREVGSEGAGGHTGELFF
TRBJ2-7 | TRBV2 | CASSRETSGRAYEQYF
TRBJ1-5 | TRBV12-3/TRBV12-4 | CASSRQSLGPQHF
TRBJ1-4 | TRBV6-1 | CASSAPPGQGREKLFF